The 18 T cell receptor beta chains given below trace back to one sample, sequenced in a study of CD8 T cells in Susac syndrome. The RNA input was about 0.5 to 1 ug, and it was reverse transcribed with random hexamers. TCRdb fed the immunoSEQ multiplex PCR reads into MiXCR, producing one record per CDR3 protein. The sample carries 250,000 to 300,000 distinct CDR3 sequences, around 83% recorded once. Sample: CD8+ T cells from PBMCs. Source of these receptors: a human donor with multiple sclerosis.

V and J are TRBV9 and TRBJ2-3; 12 bases map to TRBD2. Germline-derived CDR1 and CDR2 are SGDLS and YYNGEE. J was trimmed by 11 bases and V by 4 bases; bases with no gene match: 17. The CDR3 has 17 amino acids. CDR3 coding DNA: TGTGCCAGCAGCCCTCAGACTAGCGGGAGAGTTCTAGAAAGGCAGTATTTT. Its translation: CASSPQTSGRVLERQYF.

The chain links TRBV28 to TRBJ2-7; a possible D gene is TRBD2 (5 bases). V dropped 3 bases and J dropped 7 bases, with 13 bases sitting between them. Germline V lookup: CDR1 MDHEN, CDR2 SYDVKM. The CDR3 has 13 amino acids. The CDR3 reads CASSFSEGKEQYF. CDR3 coding DNA: TGTGCCAGCAGTTTTAGTGAGGGAAAGGAGCAGTACTTC.

The gene calls are TRBV6-6 and TRBJ2-7; D gene uncertain. This CDR3 contains 12 residues. Germline loops: CDR1 MNHNY, CDR2 SVGAGI (reference sequence). V dropped 2 bases and J dropped 6 bases, with 8 bases sitting between them. Here the CDR3 reads CASSYDGREQYF. CDR3 DNA sequence: TGTGCCAGCAGTTACGACGGACGCGAGCAGTACTTC.

As for this clonotype: The junction departs from germline at one end; a sequencing error may be responsible. This rearrangement joins TRBV30 to TRBJ2-4, with 7 bases identical to TRBD1. Germline CDR1 and CDR2: GTSNPN and SVGIG (reference sequence). CDR3 length equals 12 residues. In DNA, the CDR3 is TGTGCCTGGATGAGGTTGGGACAGAATGTAGGCTTC. It translates to CAWMRLGQNVGF.

V usage is TRBV10-3 and J usage is TRBJ2-7; 13 bases align to TRBD2. The length of the CDR3 is 16 residues. V shed 2 bases and J 4 bases; nucleotides not matched to a gene: 5. Germline V gene lookup returns CDR1 ENHRY and CDR2 SYGVKD. CDR3 bases: TGTGCCATCAGTGAGACAGGGGGACTAGCGGGATACGAGCAGTACTTC. It encodes CAISETGGLAGYEQYF.

This sequence joins TRBV9 and TRBJ2-7; 7 bases fit TRBD1. This CDR3 contains 15 residues. From germline, CDR1 is SGDLS and CDR2 YYNGEE. The junction had 10 bases not matched to a gene; V was cut back by 3 bases and J by 4 bases. The CDR3 region is CASSASGQSIYEQYF. As DNA, the CDR3 is TGTGCCAGCAGCGCTTCGGGACAGTCTATATACGAGCAGTACTTC.

CDR3 DNA: TGCAGCGTTGAGGTCCTAGCGGGACGCTCCTACGAGCAGTACTTC. Translation gives CSVEVLAGRSYEQYF. The chain combines TRBV29-1 with TRBJ2-7; TRBD2 matches at 9 bases. V was pared by 3 bases and J by 0 bases, with 6 bases of the junction left unmatched. The CDR3 spans 15 residues. CDR1 and CDR2 (germline): SQVTM, ANQGSEA.

The chain recombines TRBV27 with TRBJ1-1, with D tentatively TRBD1 (5 bases). V was clipped by 3 bases and J by 6 bases, with 20 bases between them. The CDR3 spans 16 residues. The germline V gene has CDR1 MNHEY and CDR2 SMNVEV (reference sequence). Here the CDR3 DNA reads TGTGCCAGCAGTTTTCTTCTCAGTCGGGGGGTCTCTGAAGCTTTCTTT. It specifies CASSFLLSRGVSEAFF.

DNA of the CDR3: TGTGCCAGCAGCGAAGCTTACGGAATGGGTCTAGCGGTGGTAAGCTCCTACAATGAGCAGTTCTTC. This translates into CASSEAYGMGLAVVSSYNEQFF. This chain uses TRBV11-1 with TRBJ2-1; TRBD2 matches at 7 bases. CDR1 and CDR2 (germline): SGHAT, FQDESV (reference sequence). The CDR3 is made up of 22 amino acids. Germline trimming cut 5 bases from V and 0 bases from J; bases unmatched to any gene: 25.

This clonotype was picked up one time. CDR3 nucleotides: TGTGCTAGTGGGAACGGACAGGGCCACGGCTACACCTTC. Translating it yields CASGNGQGHGYTF. This chain joins TRBV12-5 and TRBJ1-2; 8 bases are shared with TRBD1. J was trimmed by 8 bases and V by 6 bases; bases with no gene match: 8. The CDR3 has 13 residues. The V gene's germline CDR1 is LGHNT and CDR2 FRNRAP.

The genes are TRBV6-6 and TRBJ1-1; D not certain. The germline gives CDR1 MNHNY, CDR2 SVGAGI (reference sequence). This CDR3 comprises 14 residues. V was cut by 2 bases and J by 4 bases, with 11 bases left in between. The CDR3 reads CASSYENIFTEAFF. As DNA, the CDR3 is TGTGCCAGCAGTTACGAGAACATTTTCACTGAAGCTTTCTTT.

The V call is TRBV27, the J call TRBJ2-1; weak D call: TRBD1 (6 bases). The length of the CDR3 is 16 residues. The germline V gene encodes CDR1 MNHEY and CDR2 SMNVEV (reference sequence). V was cut by 10 bases and J by 4 bases, with 23 bases left in between. CDR3 sequence reads: CATKKGVKSLYNEQFF. The CDR3 DNA sequence: TGTGCCACCAAGAAGGGGGTCAAAAGCCTATACAATGAGCAGTTCTTC.

The CDR3 loop reads CSVELAGSSYEQYF. In nucleotides, the CDR3 is TGCAGCGTTGAATTAGCGGGGTCCTCCTACGAGCAGTACTTC. This chain joins TRBV29-1 and TRBJ2-7, with 8 bases aligning to TRBD2. Germline-derived CDR1 and CDR2 are SQVTM and ANQGSEA. The CDR3 extends over 14 amino acids. The junction had 3 bases not matched to a gene; V was cut back by 2 bases and J by 0 bases.

This chain uses TRBV7-8 with TRBJ2-1, with D maybe TRBD2 (6 bases). There are 13 residues in the CDR3. The V gene lost 1 base and the J gene lost 9 bases, with 10 bases spanning the gap. Germline V CDR1 and CDR2: SGHVS, FQNEAQ. CDR3 sequence reads: CASSLVRGGEQFF. The CDR3 DNA follows: TGTGCCAGCAGCTTAGTCCGGGGAGGTGAGCAGTTCTTC.

The gene calls are TRBV9 and TRBJ2-1; 11 nucleotides match TRBD2. Germline V lookup: CDR1 SGDLS, CDR2 YYNGEE. The CDR3 covers 15 residues. After removal of 0 bases from V and 8 bases from J, the junction contained 4 bases not matched to a gene. The CDR3, as DNA: TGTGCCAGCAGCGTAGAAACTAGCGGGAGTGATGAGCAGTTCTTC. Amino acids: CASSVETSGSDEQFF.

This chain joins TRBV5-1 and TRBJ1-2; D is uncertain. The CDR3 totals 12 residues. V lost 2 bases, J lost 7 bases, and 9 bases lay in between. Germline V CDR1 and CDR2: SGHRS, YFSETQ. The CDR3, as DNA: TGCGCCAGCAGCTTCGACGGTCCTGGCTACACCTTC. It yields the protein CASSFDGPGYTF.

The chain combines TRBV7-9 with TRBJ1-5; D unclear. Trimming took off 4 bases at V and 5 bases at J, with 6 bases between the two ends. Germline CDR1 and CDR2: SEHNR and FQNEAQ (reference sequence). This CDR3 is 12 amino acids long. The CDR3 reads CASSWSDQPQHF. As DNA, the CDR3 is TGTGCCAGCAGCTGGAGCGATCAGCCCCAGCATTTT.

This clonotype was observed a handful of times. The J gene is TRBJ1-5, the V gene TRBV6-5; no definite D call. The CDR3 totals 12 residues. Germline CDR1 is MNHEY and CDR2 is SVGAGI. V lost 6 bases to trimming and J lost 0 bases, with 3 bases between them. CDR3 amino acids: CASSHSNQPQHF. CDR3 in DNA: TGTGCCAGCAGCCATAGCAATCAGCCCCAGCATTTT.